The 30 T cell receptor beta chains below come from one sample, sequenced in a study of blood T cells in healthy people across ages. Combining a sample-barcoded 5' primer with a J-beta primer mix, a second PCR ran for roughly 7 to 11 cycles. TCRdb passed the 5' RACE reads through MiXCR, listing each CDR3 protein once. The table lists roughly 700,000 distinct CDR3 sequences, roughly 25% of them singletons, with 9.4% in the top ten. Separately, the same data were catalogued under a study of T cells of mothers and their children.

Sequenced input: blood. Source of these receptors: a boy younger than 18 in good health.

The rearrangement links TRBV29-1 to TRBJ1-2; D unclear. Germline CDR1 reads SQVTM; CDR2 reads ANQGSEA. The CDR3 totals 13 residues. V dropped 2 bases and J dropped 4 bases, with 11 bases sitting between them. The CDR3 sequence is CSVESQAVYGYTF. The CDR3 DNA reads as TGCAGCGTTGAAAGCCAGGCTGTCTATGGCTACACCTTC.

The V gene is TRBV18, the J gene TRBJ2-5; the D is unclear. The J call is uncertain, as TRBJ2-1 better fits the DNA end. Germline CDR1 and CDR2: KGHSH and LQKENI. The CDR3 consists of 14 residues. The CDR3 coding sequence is TGTGCCAGCTCACCGGGAAGGCAGCGCAATGAGCAGTTCTTC. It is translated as CASSPGRQRNEQFF.

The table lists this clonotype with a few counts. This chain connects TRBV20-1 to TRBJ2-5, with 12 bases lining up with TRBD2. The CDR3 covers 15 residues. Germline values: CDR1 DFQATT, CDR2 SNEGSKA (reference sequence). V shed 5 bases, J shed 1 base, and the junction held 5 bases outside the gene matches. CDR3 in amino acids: CSAATSGGPQETQYF. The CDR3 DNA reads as TGCAGTGCTGCGACTAGCGGGGGCCCCCAAGAGACCCAGTACTTC.

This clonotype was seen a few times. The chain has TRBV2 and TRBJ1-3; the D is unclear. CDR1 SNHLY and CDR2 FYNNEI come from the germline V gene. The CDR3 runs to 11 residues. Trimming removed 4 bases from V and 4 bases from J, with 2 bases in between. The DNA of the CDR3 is TGTGCCAGCAGTGTCGGAAACACCATATATTTT. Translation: CASSVGNTIYF.

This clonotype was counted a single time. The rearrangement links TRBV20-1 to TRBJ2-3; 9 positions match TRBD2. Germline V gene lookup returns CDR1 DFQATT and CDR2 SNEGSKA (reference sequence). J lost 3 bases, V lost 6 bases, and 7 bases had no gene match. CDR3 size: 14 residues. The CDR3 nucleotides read TGCAGTGCCGCCCATAGCGGGAGAACAGATACGCAGTATTTT. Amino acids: CSAAHSGRTDTQYF.

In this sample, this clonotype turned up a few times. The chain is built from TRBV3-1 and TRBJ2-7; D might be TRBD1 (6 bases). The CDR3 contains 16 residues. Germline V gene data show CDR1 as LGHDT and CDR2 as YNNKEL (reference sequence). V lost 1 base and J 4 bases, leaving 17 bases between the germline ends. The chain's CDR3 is CASSQGPSARGYEQYF. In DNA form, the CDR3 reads TGTGCCAGCAGCCAAGGCCCCTCCGCTAGGGGGTACGAGCAGTACTTC.

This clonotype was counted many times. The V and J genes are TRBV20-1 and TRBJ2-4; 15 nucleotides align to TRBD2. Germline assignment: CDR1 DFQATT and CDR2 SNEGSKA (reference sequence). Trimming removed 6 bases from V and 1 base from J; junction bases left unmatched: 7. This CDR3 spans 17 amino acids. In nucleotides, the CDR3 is TGCAGTGCCCTGGGACTAGCGGGAGGAGGGGCCAAAAACATTCAGTACTTC. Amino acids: CSALGLAGGGAKNIQYF.

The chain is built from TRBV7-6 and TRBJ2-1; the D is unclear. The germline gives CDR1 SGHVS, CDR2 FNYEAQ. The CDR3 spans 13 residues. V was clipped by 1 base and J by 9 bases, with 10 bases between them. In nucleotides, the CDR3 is TGTGCCAGCAGCTTAGTGGTCGCGGTTGAGCAGTTCTTC. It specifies CASSLVVAVEQFF.

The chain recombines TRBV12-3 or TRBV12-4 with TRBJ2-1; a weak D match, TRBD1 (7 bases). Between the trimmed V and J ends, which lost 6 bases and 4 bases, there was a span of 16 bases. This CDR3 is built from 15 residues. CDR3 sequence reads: CASRSTGEAYNEQFF. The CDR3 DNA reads TGTGCCAGCAGATCTACAGGGGAGGCATACAATGAGCAGTTCTTC.

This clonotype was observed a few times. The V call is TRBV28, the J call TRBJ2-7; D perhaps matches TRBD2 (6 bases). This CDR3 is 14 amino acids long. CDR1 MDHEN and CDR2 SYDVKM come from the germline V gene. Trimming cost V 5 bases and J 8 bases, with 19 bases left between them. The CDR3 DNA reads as TGTGCCAGCAGTCGCCCGGGACTCCCTACGAAGCAGTACTTC. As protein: CASSRPGLPTKQYF.

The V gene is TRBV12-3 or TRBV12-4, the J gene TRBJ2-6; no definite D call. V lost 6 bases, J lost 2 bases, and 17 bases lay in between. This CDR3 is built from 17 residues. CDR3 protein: CASRTFLIPAGANVLTF. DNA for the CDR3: TGTGCCAGCAGAACCTTTTTGATTCCTGCTGGGGCCAACGTCCTGACTTTC.

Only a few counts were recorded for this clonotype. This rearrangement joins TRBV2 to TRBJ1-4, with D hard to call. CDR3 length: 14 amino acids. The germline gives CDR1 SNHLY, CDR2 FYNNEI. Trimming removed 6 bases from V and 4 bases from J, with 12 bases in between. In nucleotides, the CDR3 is TGTGCCAGCAGGGGGATATGGATTAATGAAAAACTGTTTTTT. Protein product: CASRGIWINEKLFF.

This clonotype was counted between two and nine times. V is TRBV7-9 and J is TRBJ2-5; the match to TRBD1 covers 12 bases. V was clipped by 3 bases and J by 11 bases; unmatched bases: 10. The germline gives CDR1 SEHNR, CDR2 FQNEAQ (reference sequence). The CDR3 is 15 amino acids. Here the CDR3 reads CASSFMGQGAREQYF. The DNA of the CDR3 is TGTGCCAGCAGCTTCATGGGACAGGGGGCGAGGGAGCAGTACTTC. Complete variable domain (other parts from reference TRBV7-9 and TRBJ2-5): DTGVSQNPRHKITKRGQNVTFRCDPISEHNRLYWYRQTLGQGPEFLTYFQNEAQLEKSRLLSDRFSAERPKGSFSTLEIQRTEQGDSAMYLCASSFMGQGAREQYFGPGTRLLVL.

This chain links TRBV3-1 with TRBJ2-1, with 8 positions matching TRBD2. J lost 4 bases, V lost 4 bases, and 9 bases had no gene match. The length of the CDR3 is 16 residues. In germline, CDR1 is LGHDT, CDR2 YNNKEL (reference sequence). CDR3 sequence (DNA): TGTGCCAGCAGCCCGCTAGCGGGTCGGGTTTACAATGAGCAGTTCTTC. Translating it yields CASSPLAGRVYNEQFF.

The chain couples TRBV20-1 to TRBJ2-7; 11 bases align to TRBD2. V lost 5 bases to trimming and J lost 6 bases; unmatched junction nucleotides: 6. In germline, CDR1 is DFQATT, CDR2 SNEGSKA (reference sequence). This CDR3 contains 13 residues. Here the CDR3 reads CSALLAGAPEQYF. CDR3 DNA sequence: TGCAGTGCTTTACTAGCGGGAGCCCCCGAGCAGTACTTC.

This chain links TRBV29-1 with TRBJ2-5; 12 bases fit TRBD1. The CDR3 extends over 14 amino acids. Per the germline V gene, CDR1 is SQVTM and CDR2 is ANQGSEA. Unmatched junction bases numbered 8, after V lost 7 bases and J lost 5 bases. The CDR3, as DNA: TGCAGCGCTATCCGGGACAGGGGGCAGGAGACCCAGTACTTC. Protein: CSAIRDRGQETQYF.

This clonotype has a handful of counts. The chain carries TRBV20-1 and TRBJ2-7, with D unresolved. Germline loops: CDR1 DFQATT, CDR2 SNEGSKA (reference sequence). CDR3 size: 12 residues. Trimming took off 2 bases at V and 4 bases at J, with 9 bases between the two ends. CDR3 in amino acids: CSARHNLYEQYF. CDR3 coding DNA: TGCAGTGCTAGACATAACCTATACGAGCAGTACTTC.

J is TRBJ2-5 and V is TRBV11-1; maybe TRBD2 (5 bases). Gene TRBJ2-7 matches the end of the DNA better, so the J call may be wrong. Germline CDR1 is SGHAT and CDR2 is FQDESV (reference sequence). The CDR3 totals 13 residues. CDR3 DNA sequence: TGTGCCAGCAGCTTTTCCAGCGGCTACGAGCAGTACTTC. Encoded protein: CASSFSSGYEQYF.

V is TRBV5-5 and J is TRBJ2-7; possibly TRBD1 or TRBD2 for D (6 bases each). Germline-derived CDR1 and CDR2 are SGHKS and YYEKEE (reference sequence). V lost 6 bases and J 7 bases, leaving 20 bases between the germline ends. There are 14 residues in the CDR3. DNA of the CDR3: TGTGCCAGCAAAAGGGGGGCCGCTTCAGGAGAGCAGTACTTC. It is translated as CASKRGAASGEQYF. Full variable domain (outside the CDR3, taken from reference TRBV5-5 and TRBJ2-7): DAGVTQSPTHLIKTRGQQVTLRCSPISGHKSVSWYQQVLGQGPQFIFQYYEKEERGRGNFPDRFSARQFPNYSSELNVNALLLGDSALYLCASKRGAASGEQYFGPGTRLTVT.

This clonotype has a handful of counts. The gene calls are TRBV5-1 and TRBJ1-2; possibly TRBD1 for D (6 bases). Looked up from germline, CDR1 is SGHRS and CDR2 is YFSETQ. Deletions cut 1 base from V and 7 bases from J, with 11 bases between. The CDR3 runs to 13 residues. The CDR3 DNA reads TGCGCCAGCAGCTTGAAGGGGGAGTCTGGCTACACCTTC. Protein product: CASSLKGESGYTF.

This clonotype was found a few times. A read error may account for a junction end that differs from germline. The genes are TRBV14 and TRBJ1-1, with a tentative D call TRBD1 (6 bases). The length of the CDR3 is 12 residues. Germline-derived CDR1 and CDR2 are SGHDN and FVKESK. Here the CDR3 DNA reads TGTGCCGGCAGGAAAGGGGGCACTGAAGCTTTCTTT. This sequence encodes CAGRKGGTEAFF.

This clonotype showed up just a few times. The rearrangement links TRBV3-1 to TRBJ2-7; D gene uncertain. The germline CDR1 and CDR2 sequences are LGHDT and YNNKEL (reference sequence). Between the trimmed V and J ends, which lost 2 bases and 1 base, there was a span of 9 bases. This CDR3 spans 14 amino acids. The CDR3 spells CASSQPGVSYEQYF. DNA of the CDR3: TGTGCCAGCAGCCAACCGGGTGTTTCCTACGAGCAGTACTTC.

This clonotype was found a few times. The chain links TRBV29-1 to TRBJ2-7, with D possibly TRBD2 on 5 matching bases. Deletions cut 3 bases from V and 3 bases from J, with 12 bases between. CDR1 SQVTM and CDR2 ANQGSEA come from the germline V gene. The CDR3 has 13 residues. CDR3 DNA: TGCAGCGTTGACACCCCGGGAAGCTACGAGCAGTACTTC. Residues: CSVDTPGSYEQYF.

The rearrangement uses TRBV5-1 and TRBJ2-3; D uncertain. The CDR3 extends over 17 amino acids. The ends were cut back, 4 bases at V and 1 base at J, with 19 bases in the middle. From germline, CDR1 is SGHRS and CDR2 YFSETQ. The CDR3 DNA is TGCGCCAGCAGCCGTAATACACGCTTCTCCCGCACAGATACGCAGTATTTT. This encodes CASSRNTRFSRTDTQYF.

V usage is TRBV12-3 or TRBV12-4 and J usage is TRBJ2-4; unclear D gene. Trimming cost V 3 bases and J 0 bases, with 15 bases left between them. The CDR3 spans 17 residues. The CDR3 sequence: CASSFASNLIAKNIQYF. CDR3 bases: TGTGCCAGCAGTTTTGCGAGCAACCTTATAGCCAAAAACATTCAGTACTTC.

The CDR3 spells CSARVLLPPNEKLFF. In DNA form, the CDR3 reads TGCAGTGCTAGAGTTCTGCTTCCACCTAATGAAAAACTGTTTTTT. This sequence joins TRBV20-1 and TRBJ1-4; no clear D. Germline V CDR1 and CDR2: DFQATT, SNEGSKA (reference sequence). V lost 1 base and J 3 bases, leaving 12 bases between the germline ends. The CDR3 contains 15 residues.

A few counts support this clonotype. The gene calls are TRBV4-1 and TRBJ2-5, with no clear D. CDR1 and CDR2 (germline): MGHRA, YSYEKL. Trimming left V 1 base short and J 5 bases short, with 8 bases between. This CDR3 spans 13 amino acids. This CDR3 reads CASSQGLYETQYF. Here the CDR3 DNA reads TGCGCCAGCAGCCAAGGGCTTTACGAGACCCAGTACTTC.

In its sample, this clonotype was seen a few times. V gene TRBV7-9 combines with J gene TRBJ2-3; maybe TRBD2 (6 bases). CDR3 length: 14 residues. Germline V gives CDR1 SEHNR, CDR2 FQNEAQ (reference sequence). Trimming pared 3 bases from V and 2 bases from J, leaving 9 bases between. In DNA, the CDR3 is TGTGCCAGCAGCTTCGCGGGACCCACAGATACGCAGTATTTT. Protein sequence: CASSFAGPTDTQYF.

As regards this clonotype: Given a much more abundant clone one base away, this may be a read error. The CDR3 DNA is TGTGCCAGCAGGAAAGAAGAGACCCAGTACTTC. Translating gives CASRKEETQYF. V gene TRBV28 combines with J gene TRBJ2-5, with D unresolved. Germline CDR1 MDHEN, CDR2 SYDVKM. The length of the CDR3 is 11 residues. Trimming removed 6 bases at V and 3 bases at J, with 5 bases between.

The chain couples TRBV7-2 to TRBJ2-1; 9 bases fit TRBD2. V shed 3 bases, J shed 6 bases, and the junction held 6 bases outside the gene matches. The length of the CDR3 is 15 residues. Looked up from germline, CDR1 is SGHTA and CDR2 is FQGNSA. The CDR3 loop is CASSFSGGGRNEQFF. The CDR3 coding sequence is TGTGCCAGCAGCTTTAGCGGGGGAGGGCGCAATGAGCAGTTCTTC.